The T cell receptor beta chain under discussion was sequenced for a study of T cells in Graves' hyperthyroidism and ophthalmopathy. Patients between 18 and 65 years old had hyperthyroidism, newly diagnosed and lasting under 2 months. Of note for this clonotype: Its antigen is still unknown.

Findings and limits, study-wide: Blood samples included most of the expanded thyroid clonotypes exceeding 0.001.

RNA transcripts served as the template for amplifying TCR beta CDR3 regions. RT-PCR in the first round (using the HTBI primer set) targeted the TCR CDR3. Using its own MiXCR run on the multiplex PCR reads, TCRdb lists one record per CDR3 protein. The data show about 270,000 distinct CDR3 sequences, with 20% to 30% seen just once and approximately 25% held by the top ten. V lost 6 bases and J 1 base, leaving 9 bases between the germline ends. Germline CDR1 is MNHNS and CDR2 is SASEGT. CDR3 length: 13 residues. The material sequenced was blood. The chain recombines TRBV6-1 with TRBJ2-5; the D is unclear. The origin of this receptor is a man aged 40-49 years with Graves' hyperthyroidism that later progressed to Graves' ophthalmopathy. The CDR3 region is CASSSSIQETQYF. The CDR3 coding sequence is TGTGCCAGCAGCTCTTCGATCCAAGAGACCCAGTACTTC.